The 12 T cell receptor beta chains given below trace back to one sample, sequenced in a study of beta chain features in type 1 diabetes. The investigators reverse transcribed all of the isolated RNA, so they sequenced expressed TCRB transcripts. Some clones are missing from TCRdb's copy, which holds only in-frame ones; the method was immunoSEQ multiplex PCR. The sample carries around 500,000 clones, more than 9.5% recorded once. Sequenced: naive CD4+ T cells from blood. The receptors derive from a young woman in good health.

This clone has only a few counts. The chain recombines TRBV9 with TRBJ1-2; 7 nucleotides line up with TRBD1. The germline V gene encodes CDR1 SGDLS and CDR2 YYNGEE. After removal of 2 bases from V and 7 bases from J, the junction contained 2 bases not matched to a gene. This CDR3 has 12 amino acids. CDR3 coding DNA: TGTGCCAGCAGCGTGGGACAGTCTGGCTACACCTTC. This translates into CASSVGQSGYTF.

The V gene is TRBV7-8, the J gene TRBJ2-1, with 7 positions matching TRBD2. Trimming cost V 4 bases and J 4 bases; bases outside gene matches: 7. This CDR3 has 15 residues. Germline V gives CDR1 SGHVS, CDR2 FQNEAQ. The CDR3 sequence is CASSSGRGNYNEQFF. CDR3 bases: TGTGCCAGCAGCTCAGGGCGGGGGAATTACAATGAGCAGTTCTTC.

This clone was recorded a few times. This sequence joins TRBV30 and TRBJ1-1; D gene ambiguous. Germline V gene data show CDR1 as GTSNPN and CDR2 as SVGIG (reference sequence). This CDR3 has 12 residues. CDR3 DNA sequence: TGTGCATGGCGGAGGTTGAACACTGAAGCTTTCTTT. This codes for CAWRRLNTEAFF.

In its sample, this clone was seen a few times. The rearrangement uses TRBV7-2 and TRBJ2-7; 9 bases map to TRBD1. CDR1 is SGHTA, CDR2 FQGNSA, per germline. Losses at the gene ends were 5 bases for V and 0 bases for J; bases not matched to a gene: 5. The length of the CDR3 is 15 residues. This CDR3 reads CASSLTGGTSYEQYV. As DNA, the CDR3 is TGTGCCAGCAGCCTTACAGGGGGCACCTCCTACGAGCAGTACGTC.

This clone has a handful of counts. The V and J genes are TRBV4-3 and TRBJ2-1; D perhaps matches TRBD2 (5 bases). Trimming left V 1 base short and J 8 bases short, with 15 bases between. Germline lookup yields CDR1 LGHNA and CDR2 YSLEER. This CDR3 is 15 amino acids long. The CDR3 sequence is CASSQGTTRYHEQFF. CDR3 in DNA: TGCGCCAGCAGCCAAGGTACTACTAGGTATCATGAGCAGTTCTTC.

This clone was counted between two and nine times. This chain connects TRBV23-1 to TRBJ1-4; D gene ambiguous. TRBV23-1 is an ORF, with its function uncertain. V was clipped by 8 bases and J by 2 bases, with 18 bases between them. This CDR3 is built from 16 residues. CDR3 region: CASGLWGMRTNEKLFF. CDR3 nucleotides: TGCGCCAGCGGTCTCTGGGGAATGAGGACTAATGAAAAACTGTTTTTT.

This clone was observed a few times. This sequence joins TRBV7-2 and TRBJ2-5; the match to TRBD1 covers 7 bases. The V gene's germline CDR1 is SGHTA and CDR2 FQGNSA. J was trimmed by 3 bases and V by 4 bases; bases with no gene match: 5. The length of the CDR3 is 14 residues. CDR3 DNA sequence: TGTGCCAGCAGCTCCAACAGGGGAAAAGAGACCCAGTACTTC. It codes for CASSSNRGKETQYF.

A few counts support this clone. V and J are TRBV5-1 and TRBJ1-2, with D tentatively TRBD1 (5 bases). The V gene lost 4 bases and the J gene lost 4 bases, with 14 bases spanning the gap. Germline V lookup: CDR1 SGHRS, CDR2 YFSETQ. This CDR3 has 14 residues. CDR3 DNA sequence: TGCGCCAGCAGCAGAGGGACGGAGTCCTATGGCTACACCTTC. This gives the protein CASSRGTESYGYTF.

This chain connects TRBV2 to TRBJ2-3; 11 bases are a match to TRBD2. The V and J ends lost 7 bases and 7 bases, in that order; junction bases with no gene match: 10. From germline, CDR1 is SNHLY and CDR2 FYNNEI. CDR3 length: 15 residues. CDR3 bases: TGTGCCAGCACCCAGACTAGCGGGGCTCCATATACGCAGTATTTT. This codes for CASTQTSGAPYTQYF.

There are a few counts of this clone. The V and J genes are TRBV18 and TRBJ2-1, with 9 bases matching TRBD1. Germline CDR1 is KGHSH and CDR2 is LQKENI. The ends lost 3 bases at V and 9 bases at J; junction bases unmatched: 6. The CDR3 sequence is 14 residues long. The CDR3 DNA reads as TGTGCCAGCTCACCGGGACAGGGTGAAGGTGAGCAGTTCTTC. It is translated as CASSPGQGEGEQFF.

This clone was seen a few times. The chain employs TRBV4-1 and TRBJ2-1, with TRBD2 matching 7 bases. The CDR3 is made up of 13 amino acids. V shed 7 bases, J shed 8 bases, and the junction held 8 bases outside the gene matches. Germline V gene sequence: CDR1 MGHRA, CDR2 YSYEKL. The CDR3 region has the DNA TGCGCCAGCACCCCCCCGGGGGGATATGAGCAGTTCTTC. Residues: CASTPPGGYEQFF.

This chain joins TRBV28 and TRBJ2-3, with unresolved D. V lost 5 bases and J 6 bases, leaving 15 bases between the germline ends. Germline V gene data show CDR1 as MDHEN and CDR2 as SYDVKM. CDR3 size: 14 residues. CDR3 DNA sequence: TGTGCCAGCAGTCGGAATCAAGGCGGTGATACGCAGTATTTT. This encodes CASSRNQGGDTQYF. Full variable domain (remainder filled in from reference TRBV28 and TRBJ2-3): DVKVTQSSRYLVKRTGEKVFLECVQDMDHENMFWYRQDPGLGLRLIYFSYDVKMKEKGDIPEGYSVSREKKERFSLILESASTNQTSMYLCASSRNQGGDTQYFGPGTRLTVL.